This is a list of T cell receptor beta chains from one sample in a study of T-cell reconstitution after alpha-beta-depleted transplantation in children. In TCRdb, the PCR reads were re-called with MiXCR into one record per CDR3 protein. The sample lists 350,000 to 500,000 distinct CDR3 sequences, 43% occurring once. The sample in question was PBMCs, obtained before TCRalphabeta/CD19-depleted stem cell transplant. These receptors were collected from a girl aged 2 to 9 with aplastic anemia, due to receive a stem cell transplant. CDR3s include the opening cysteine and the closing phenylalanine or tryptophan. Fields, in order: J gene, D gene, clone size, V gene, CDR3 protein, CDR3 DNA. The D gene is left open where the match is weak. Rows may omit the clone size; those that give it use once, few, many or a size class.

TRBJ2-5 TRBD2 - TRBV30 CAWSDLAGGETQYF TGTGCCTGGAGTGATCTAGCGGGAGGAGAGACCCAGTACTTC
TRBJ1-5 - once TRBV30 CAWGLTDSNQPQHF TGTGCCTGGGGTTTGACAGATAGCAATCAGCCCCAGCATTTT
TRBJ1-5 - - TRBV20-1 CSARTAYSNQPQHF TGCAGTGCTAGGACAGCGTATAGCAATCAGCCCCAGCATTTT
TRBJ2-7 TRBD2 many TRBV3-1 CASSRKGLAVTYEQYF TGTGCCAGCAGCCGGAAGGGACTAGCGGTGACCTACGAGCAGTACTTC
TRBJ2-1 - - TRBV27 CASSLRLGYNEQFF TGTGCCAGCAGTTTAAGGCTCGGCTACAATGAGCAGTTCTTC
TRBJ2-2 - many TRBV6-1 CASSPPMANTGELFF TGTGCCAGCAGCCCCCCGATGGCAAACACCGGGGAGCTGTTTTTT
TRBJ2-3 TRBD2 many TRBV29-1 CSQKRLAKTDTQYF TGCAGCCAAAAGCGACTAGCGAAGACAGATACGCAGTATTTT
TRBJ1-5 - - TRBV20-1 CSARGRSSNQPQHF TGCAGTGCTAGAGGTCGCAGCAGCAATCAGCCCCAGCATTTT
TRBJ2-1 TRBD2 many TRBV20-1 CSATRGGNEQFF TGCAGTGCTACGCGGGGGGGCAATGAGCAGTTCTTC
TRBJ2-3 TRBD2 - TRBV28 CASSGVTSGSPDTQYF TGTGCCAGCAGTGGTGTGACTAGCGGGAGTCCAGATACGCAGTATTTT
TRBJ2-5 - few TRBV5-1 CASSFQGQEAQYF TGCGCCAGCAGCTTTCAGGGCCAAGAGGCCCAGTACTTC
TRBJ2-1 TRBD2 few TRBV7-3 CASSSPAGGGNEQFF TGTGCCAGCAGCTCTCCAGCGGGAGGCGGGAATGAGCAGTTCTTC
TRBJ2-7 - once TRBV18 CASSNMDGNYEQYF TGTGCCAGCTCGAATATGGACGGAAACTACGAGCAGTACTTC
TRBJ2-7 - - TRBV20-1 CSAPPGCFDEQYF TGCAGTGCCCCCCCCGGGTGCTTCGACGAGCAGTACTTC
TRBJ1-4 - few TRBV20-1 CSGGPTNEKLFF TGCAGTGGCGGGCCAACTAATGAAAAACTGTTTTTT
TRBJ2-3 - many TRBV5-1 CASRPSLSTDTQYF TGCGCCAGCAGACCGAGCCTGAGCACAGATACGCAGTATTTT
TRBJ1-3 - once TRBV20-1 CSARDTGPQNSGNTIYF TGCAGTGCTAGAGACACGGGGCCGCAAAACTCTGGAAACACCATATATTTT
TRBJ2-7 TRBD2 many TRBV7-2 CASSSASGLAGLYEQYF TGTGCCAGCAGCTCTGCCTCGGGACTAGCGGGGCTCTACGAGCAGTACTTC
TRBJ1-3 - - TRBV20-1 CSASPRVWGERNTIYF TGCAGTGCTAGCCCGAGGGTGTGGGGGGAAAGAAACACCATATATTTT
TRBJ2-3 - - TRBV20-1 CSARDRNSPVLIDTQYF TGCAGTGCTAGAGATCGAAACAGTCCTGTATTAATAGATACGCAGTATTTT